This T cell receptor (beta chain) was sequenced during a study of CD8+ T cells in alopecia areata. The authors extracted RNA and reverse transcribed it into cDNA as the sequencing template. Generated by immunoSEQ multiplex PCR, the TCRdb table keeps only in-frame clones and is missing some. Here the sample spans over 150,000 clones, almost 65% being singletons. V lost 5 bases, J lost 4 bases, and 5 bases stayed unmatched. CDR3 length: 13 amino acids. Germline values: CDR1 SGHAT, CDR2 FQDESV (reference sequence). This specimen consisted of CD4+ T cells sorted from blood, obtained at week 0. The receptor's source is a human donor with alopecia areata. V gene TRBV11-1 combines with J gene TRBJ2-7, with 7 bases aligning to TRBD1. The CDR3 bases are TGTGCCAGCAGCCCGGGGACAGAGTACGAGCAGTACTTC. This translates into CASSPGTEYEQYF.